This TCR beta chain originates from a study of CD8+CD57+ T cells in acquired aplastic anemia. Study in general: Yields of DNA that came from sorted CD4+ and CD8+ cells averaged about 3.5 ug. CD4+ cell libraries from healthy donors averaged about 10.8 million reads. General observations from the study: Levels of CD8+ Simpson's diversity were not significantly distinct in patients versus controls. Patients and controls shared over 25 CD8+ CDR3 sequences.

Germline CDR1 is SGHKS and CDR2 is YYEKEE (reference sequence). Trimming removed 2 bases from V and 2 bases from J; junction bases left unmatched: 6. The CDR3 extends over 15 amino acids. Details on this clonotype: The antigen is undetermined. With a much larger clone just one base away, this may be a read error. A read error is likely, as this CDR3 ends without the conserved phenylalanine or tryptophan.

TCR beta VDJ combinations and CDR3 sequences were profiled from genomic DNA. TCRdb reprocessed the reads via MiXCR and lists one record per CDR3 protein. The table shows 180,000 or so distinct CDR3 sequences, with about 47% occurring only once. This TCR came from a human donor in good health. Sequencing used sorted CD4+, CD8+, or CD8+CD57+ T cells (not recorded which) from PBMCs. This chain connects TRBV5-5 to TRBJ2-5, with TRBD1 matching over 7 bases. The CDR3 spells CASSLVTGVQETQYS. DNA of the CDR3: TGTGCCAGCAGCTTAGTTACAGGGGTACAAGAGACCCAGTACTCC.